Following are 21 T cell receptor beta chains from one sample sequenced in a study of beta chain features in type 1 diabetes. Sequenced material consisted of expressed TCRB transcripts (all of the isolated RNA was reverse transcribed). Sequencing was performed with immunoSEQ multiplex PCR; in TCRdb, only in-frame clones are kept and a portion is missing. The data show around 250,000 clones, about 25% seen once. Sequencing input: central memory CD4+ T cells from blood. Receptors originate from a man aged 25 to 40 in good health.

The genes are TRBV4-1 and TRBJ2-5, with TRBD2 as a possible D gene (6 bases). The germline CDR1 and CDR2 sequences are MGHRA and YSYEKL. Trimming shortened V by 0 bases and J by 3 bases, and 14 bases separated the two germline ends. The CDR3 extends over 16 amino acids. The CDR3 is CASSQEGRGGKETQYF. Here the CDR3 DNA reads TGCGCCAGCAGCCAAGAAGGGAGAGGAGGGAAAGAGACCCAGTACTTC.

This clone was seen ten or more times. V gene TRBV28 combines with J gene TRBJ2-2, with TRBD1 as a possible D gene (6 bases). The V gene lost 6 bases and the J gene lost 2 bases, with 10 bases spanning the gap. Looked up from germline, CDR1 is MDHEN and CDR2 is SYDVKM. The CDR3 runs to 14 residues. CDR3 sequence (DNA): TGTGCCAGCAGATTGGACAGAAACACCGGGGAGCTGTTTTTT. Protein: CASRLDRNTGELFF.

V is TRBV18 and J is TRBJ2-1, with D possibly TRBD2 on 5 matching bases. There are 14 residues in the CDR3. Germline lookup yields CDR1 KGHSH and CDR2 LQKENI. V lost 3 bases and J 6 bases, leaving 12 bases between the germline ends. CDR3 sequence reads: CASSPNVGSNEQFF. The CDR3 nucleotides read TGTGCCAGCTCACCTAACGTTGGGAGCAATGAGCAGTTCTTC.

The rearrangement uses TRBV30 and TRBJ2-5; D tentatively fits TRBD1 or TRBD2 (5 bases each). V was trimmed by 1 base and J by 4 bases, leaving 13 bases between them. This CDR3 spans 14 amino acids. Germline V gene lookup returns CDR1 GTSNPN and CDR2 SVGIG (reference sequence). CDR3 in amino acids: CAWSGGAPGETQYF. Here the CDR3 DNA reads TGTGCCTGGAGTGGAGGGGCGCCCGGAGAGACCCAGTACTTC.

The chain carries TRBV23-1 and TRBJ1-1, with 7 bases fitting TRBD1. TRBV23-1 is labeled an ORF, and its function is uncertain. The CDR3 contains 14 residues. Unmatched junction bases numbered 13, after V lost 6 bases and J lost 9 bases. CDR3 coding DNA: TGCGCCAGCAGCGGGGGACAGCCTCTTACGAAAGCTTTCTTT. It codes for CASSGGQPLTKAFF.

The chain is built from TRBV27 and TRBJ1-5; D is possibly TRBD1 (6 bases). Trimming shortened V by 6 bases and J by 1 base, and 16 bases separated the two germline ends. Germline lookup yields CDR1 MNHEY and CDR2 SMNVEV (reference sequence). The length of the CDR3 is 16 residues. This CDR3 is CASRGSERGSNQPQHF. In DNA form, the CDR3 reads TGTGCCAGCAGAGGATCAGAGAGGGGGAGCAATCAGCCCCAGCATTTT.

This clone has only a few counts. The gene calls are TRBV29-1 and TRBJ1-1; 7 bases fit TRBD1. The CDR3 is 12 amino acids. Germline-derived CDR1 and CDR2 are SQVTM and ANQGSEA. Trimming cost V 7 bases and J 6 bases; bases outside gene matches: 8. The CDR3 DNA reads TGCAGCGCCACACCCACAGGGGCTGAAGCTTTCTTT. This translates into CSATPTGAEAFF.

The chain couples TRBV27 to TRBJ1-5, with a tentative D call TRBD1 (6 bases). The CDR3 runs 15 residues. Germline CDR1 MNHEY, CDR2 SMNVEV (reference sequence). V shed 2 bases and J shed 2 bases, with 10 bases lying between them. The CDR3 DNA reads as TGTGCCAGCAGTTTAGCCGCAGGGGGCAATCAGCCCCAGCATTTT. This translates into CASSLAAGGNQPQHF.

There are a few counts of this clone. The chain combines TRBV2 with TRBJ2-7; D is uncertain. The V gene's germline CDR1 is SNHLY and CDR2 FYNNEI. The CDR3 covers 14 residues. V was clipped by 8 bases and J by 0 bases, with 14 bases between them. The CDR3 DNA follows: TGTGCCAGCGGGCCGAATCTAAGCTCCTACGAGCAGTACTTC. It yields the protein CASGPNLSSYEQYF. The full variable domain, with the rest looked up from reference TRBV2 and TRBJ2-7, is EPEVTQTPSHQVTQMGQEVILRCVPISNHLYFYWYRQILGQKVEFLVSFYNNEISEKSEIFDDQFSVERPDGSNFTLKIRSTKLEDSAMYFCASGPNLSSYEQYFGPGTRLTVT.

The V gene is TRBV7-2, the J gene TRBJ2-6, with 9 bases lining up with TRBD2. V trimming: 5 bases; J trimming: 3 bases; junction bases outside the gene matches: 11. CDR3 size: 18 residues. Germline values: CDR1 SGHTA, CDR2 FQGNSA. Here the CDR3 DNA reads TGTGCCAGCAGCCGCGGGACTAGCTTTCGGGATGGGGCCAACGTCCTGACTTTC. Its translation is CASSRGTSFRDGANVLTF.

A few counts support this clone. This chain joins TRBV28 and TRBJ2-1; 8 bases line up with TRBD2. The CDR3 totals 15 residues. V shed 3 bases and J 9 bases; nucleotides not matched to a gene: 10. Germline V gives CDR1 MDHEN, CDR2 SYDVKM. CDR3 sequence: CASSLWGLDNSEQFF. The DNA of the CDR3 is TGTGCCAGCAGTTTGTGGGGACTAGATAATAGTGAGCAGTTCTTC. Looking up the rest from reference TRBV28 and TRBJ2-1 gives the full variable domain: DVKVTQSSRYLVKRTGEKVFLECVQDMDHENMFWYRQDPGLGLRLIYFSYDVKMKEKGDIPEGYSVSREKKERFSLILESASTNQTSMYLCASSLWGLDNSEQFFGPGTRLTVL.

This clone was detected a few times. This rearrangement joins TRBV5-1 to TRBJ2-7, with unresolved D. Germline V gene data show CDR1 as SGHRS and CDR2 as YFSETQ. The germline V and J ends were trimmed by 5 bases and 3 bases, with 6 bases remaining between them. The CDR3 is made up of 11 amino acids. In DNA, the CDR3 is TGCGCCAGCAGGCAAGGCTACGAGCAGTACTTC. Translating it yields CASRQGYEQYF. Complete variable domain (other parts from reference TRBV5-1 and TRBJ2-7): KAGVTQTPRYLIKTRGQQVTLSCSPISGHRSVSWYQQTPGQGLQFLFEYFSETQRNKGNFPGRFSGRQFSNSRSEMNVSTLELGDSALYLCASRQGYEQYFGPGTRLTVT.

This rearrangement joins TRBV29-1 to TRBJ2-7, with TRBD2 identical over 7 bases. The CDR3 is 13 residues long. The J segment lost 4 bases and the V segment lost 4 bases, leaving 7 bases of the junction unmatched. CDR1 and CDR2 (germline): SQVTM, ANQGSEA. CDR3 bases: TGCAGCGTTGTATCGGGGGGTTTGTACGAGCAGTACTTC. Protein sequence: CSVVSGGLYEQYF.

This clone showed up just a few times. The rearrangement links TRBV19 to TRBJ1-4; D unresolved. This CDR3 has 14 amino acids. CDR1 and CDR2 (germline): LNHDA, SQIVND (reference sequence). V shed 7 bases and J shed 5 bases, with 14 bases lying between them. In DNA, the CDR3 is TGTGCCAGTAAAGGTGTAGCGGAAAATGAAAAACTGTTTTTT. Its protein is CASKGVAENEKLFF.

Of note for this clone: Additional DNA sequences in this sample encode the identical CDR3. This chain uses TRBV30 with TRBJ2-7; D might be TRBD2 (7 bases). The CDR3 totals 17 residues. Germline-derived CDR1 and CDR2 are GTSNPN and SVGIG (reference sequence). The germline V and J ends were trimmed by 2 bases and 1 base, with 21 bases remaining between them. In DNA, the CDR3 is TGTGCCTGGAGTAGACGGCGCGGGGGCCCCGCATCCTACGAGCAGTACTTC. This gives the protein CAWSRRRGGPASYEQYF.

This clone has a handful of counts. The chain has TRBV5-1 and TRBJ1-2; 11 nucleotides align to TRBD1. The CDR3 loop spans 14 amino acids. Germline CDR1 reads SGHRS; CDR2 reads YFSETQ. Trimming cost V 4 bases and J 4 bases; bases outside gene matches: 3. In nucleotides, the CDR3 is TGCGCCAGCAGCGACGGGACAGGGGGCTATGGCTACACCTTC. Translated: CASSDGTGGYGYTF.

V usage is TRBV7-2 and J usage is TRBJ2-3, with D possibly matching TRBD1 (5 bases). Germline values: CDR1 SGHTA, CDR2 FQGNSA. V was cut by 2 bases and J by 4 bases, with 16 bases left in between. The CDR3 is 16 residues long. The CDR3 DNA sequence: TGTGCCAGCAGCTTACAGGGCCGGTTTGTGGCAGATACGCAGTATTTT. Protein product: CASSLQGRFVADTQYF.

This clone occurred many times. The J gene is TRBJ2-2, the V gene TRBV7-2; D unresolved. Between the trimmed V and J ends, which lost 7 bases and 6 bases, there was a span of 18 bases. The CDR3 sequence is 15 residues long. Per germline, CDR1 SGHTA and CDR2 FQGNSA. This CDR3 is CASTRGREGAGELFF. The CDR3 region has the DNA TGTGCCAGCACCCGCGGACGAGAAGGAGCCGGGGAGCTGTTTTTT. The whole variable domain, remainder taken from reference TRBV7-2 and TRBJ2-2, is GAGVSQSPSNKVTEKGKDVELRCDPISGHTALYWYRQSLGQGLEFLIYFQGNSAPDKSGLPSDRFSAERTGGSVSTLTIQRTQQEDSAVYLCASTRGREGAGELFFGEGSRLTVL.

The V and J genes are TRBV5-1 and TRBJ2-7, with D possibly being TRBD1 (5 bases). This CDR3 region has 13 residues. CDR1 is SGHRS and CDR2 is YFSETQ in the germline V gene. V was pared by 3 bases and J by 5 bases, with 12 bases between. The CDR3 sequence: CASSSAGLNEQYF. Here the CDR3 DNA reads TGCGCCAGCAGCTCTGCAGGGCTGAACGAGCAGTACTTC.

In its sample, this clone was seen a few times. This chain links TRBV7-2 with TRBJ2-7, with no clear D. Between the trimmed V and J ends, which lost 5 bases and 12 bases, there was a span of 23 bases. Germline CDR1 reads SGHTA; CDR2 reads FQGNSA. The CDR3 spans 14 residues. CDR3 loop: CASSLVGSVMVPYF. Here the CDR3 DNA reads TGTGCCAGCAGCCTAGTCGGCTCTGTTATGGTTCCGTACTTC.

This clone was counted only a few times. The V gene is TRBV7-6, the J gene TRBJ2-4; D gene unclear. V dropped 1 base and J dropped 7 bases, with 8 bases sitting between them. CDR1 is SGHVS and CDR2 is FNYEAQ in the germline V gene. The CDR3 is 13 residues long. DNA for the CDR3: TGTGCCAGCAGCTTAGATCGAACCAACATTCAGTACTTC. Its translation: CASSLDRTNIQYF.